This entry lists 30 T cell receptor beta chains sequenced from one sample in a study of blood T cell repertoires in COVID-19. Clones were read by immunoSEQ multiplex PCR, and TCRdb kept only the in-frame ones, dropping some. Here the sample spans about 84,000 clones, under 85% being singletons. Sequenced input: peripheral blood. The receptors originated from a woman of 80 years or more with acute or convalescent COVID-19.

This chain joins TRBV11-1 and TRBJ2-3; 7 bases line up with TRBD2. CDR1 and CDR2 (germline): SGHAT, FQDESV (reference sequence). The V and J ends lost 5 bases and 6 bases, in that order; junction bases with no gene match: 11. This CDR3 spans 15 amino acids. The CDR3 nucleotides read TGTGCCAGCAGCCAAAGACTAGCCGCGGGTGATACGCAGTATTTT. This sequence encodes CASSQRLAAGDTQYF.

This chain links TRBV5-6 with TRBJ2-5, with D perhaps TRBD2 (6 bases). Trimming shortened V by 0 bases and J by 2 bases, and 8 bases separated the two germline ends. The CDR3 covers 14 residues. CDR1 SGHDT and CDR2 YYEEEE come from the germline V gene. CDR3: CASSLAGGQETQYF. In nucleotides, the CDR3 is TGTGCCAGCAGCTTGGCCGGGGGACAAGAGACCCAGTACTTC.

The chain employs TRBV28 and TRBJ2-7; 9 nucleotides agree with TRBD2. This CDR3 contains 15 residues. Germline V lookup: CDR1 MDHEN, CDR2 SYDVKM. The V gene end was trimmed by 4 bases and the J gene end by 2 bases; junction bases not matched to a gene: 6. The CDR3 loop reads CASSSAGGPAYEQYF. The CDR3 coding sequence is TGTGCCAGCAGTTCGGCGGGAGGGCCGGCCTACGAGCAGTACTTC.

Many counts were recorded for this clone. The chain couples TRBV24-1 to TRBJ2-2; 9 bases are a match to TRBD1. Germline V lookup: CDR1 KGHDR, CDR2 SFDVKD. This CDR3 contains 16 residues. V lost 4 bases, J lost 4 bases, and 6 bases stayed unmatched. The CDR3 DNA follows: TGTGCCACCAGTGAGGAGAACAGGGGGCTCACCGGGGAGCTGTTTTTT. This gives the protein CATSEENRGLTGELFF.

The chain carries TRBV10-3 and TRBJ1-1; 10 positions match TRBD1. V lost 6 bases to trimming and J lost 1 base; unmatched junction nucleotides: 8. Germline-derived CDR1 and CDR2 are ENHRY and SYGVKD. The length of the CDR3 is 16 residues. The CDR3 sequence: CAIREDRGATNTEAFF. The CDR3 DNA reads as TGTGCCATCAGGGAGGACAGGGGGGCAACGAACACTGAAGCTTTCTTT.

This sequence joins TRBV7-2 and TRBJ1-3; D may be TRBD1 (6 bases). Germline-derived CDR1 and CDR2 are SGHTA and FQGNSA. The V end lost 1 base, the J end lost 1 base, and 11 bases lay between the germline ends. The CDR3 sequence is 16 residues long. In DNA form, the CDR3 reads TGTGCCAGCAGCTTAGGGGGGCTAGTTTCTGGAAACACCATATATTTT. Residues: CASSLGGLVSGNTIYF.

The V and J genes are TRBV2 and TRBJ2-7, with 7 bases that match TRBD2. CDR1 and CDR2 (germline): SNHLY, FYNNEI. Trimming at V came to 5 bases and at J to 0 bases, leaving 7 bases not matched to a gene. The CDR3 is 15 residues long. CDR3 sequence (DNA): TGTGCCAGCAGTCTAGCGGAGCTTAGCTCCTACGAGCAGTACTTC. Its translation: CASSLAELSSYEQYF.

The chain carries TRBV7-2 and TRBJ2-1; the D gene is possibly TRBD1 (6 bases). Germline loops: CDR1 SGHTA, CDR2 FQGNSA. With 1 base removed from V and 2 bases from J, the gap between germline ends came to 12 bases. The CDR3 has 16 amino acids. The CDR3 DNA reads as TGTGCCAGCAGCTTAGTTCCAGGGGCCCCCTACAATGAGCAGTTCTTC. Protein sequence: CASSLVPGAPYNEQFF.

V usage is TRBV29-1 and J usage is TRBJ1-2; tentatively, D is TRBD1 (6 bases). The CDR3 spans 13 residues. Germline values: CDR1 SQVTM, CDR2 ANQGSEA. V lost 6 bases and J 6 bases, leaving 17 bases between the germline ends. The CDR3 nucleotides read TGCAGCGTAGCCCAACAGGGTACTGATGGCTACACCTTC. This sequence encodes CSVAQQGTDGYTF.

The chain combines TRBV30 with TRBJ1-1; 7 positions match TRBD1. V was pared by 1 base and J by 0 bases, with 11 bases of the junction left unmatched. The CDR3 totals 17 residues. The germline gives CDR1 GTSNPN, CDR2 SVGIG (reference sequence). The CDR3 sequence is CAWSEKTGTAMNTEAFF. In DNA form, the CDR3 reads TGTGCCTGGAGTGAGAAAACCGGGACAGCAATGAACACTGAAGCTTTCTTT.

The rearrangement uses TRBV5-1 and TRBJ1-1, with D unresolved. The CDR3 runs to 15 residues. The germline CDR1 and CDR2 sequences are SGHRS and YFSETQ. Trimming shortened V by 2 bases and J by 0 bases, and 11 bases separated the two germline ends. The CDR3 sequence is CASSLETAMNTEAFF. In nucleotides, the CDR3 is TGCGCCAGCAGCTTAGAAACAGCAATGAACACTGAAGCTTTCTTT.

The CDR3 DNA reads as TGTGCCAGCAGTTTACAGGGTCGGGACACTGAAGCTTTCTTT. This codes for CASSLQGRDTEAFF. This sequence joins TRBV28 and TRBJ1-1; D might be TRBD1 (5 bases). Germline V CDR1 and CDR2: MDHEN, SYDVKM. The CDR3 has 14 amino acids. V dropped 2 bases and J dropped 3 bases, with 10 bases sitting between them.

V gene TRBV11-2 combines with J gene TRBJ2-1; D possibly corresponds to TRBD1 (5 bases). This CDR3 spans 13 amino acids. The germline gives CDR1 SGHAT, CDR2 FQNNGV. V shed 8 bases and J shed 2 bases, with 10 bases lying between them. CDR3: CASGVGPYNEQFF. CDR3 DNA sequence: TGTGCCAGCGGGGTGGGGCCCTACAATGAGCAGTTCTTC.

Here the CDR3 reads CASSSQLNTEAFF. In DNA, the CDR3 is TGCGCCAGCAGCTCGCAGTTGAACACTGAAGCTTTCTTT. The chain carries TRBV5-1 and TRBJ1-1; D is ambiguous. The germline V and J ends were trimmed by 3 bases and 0 bases, with 6 bases remaining between them. The CDR3 length is 13 residues. The germline V gene encodes CDR1 SGHRS and CDR2 YFSETQ.

The chain employs TRBV19 and TRBJ2-3, with 7 bases identical to TRBD2. Germline CDR1 and CDR2: LNHDA and SQIVND (reference sequence). This CDR3 has 15 amino acids. V shed 3 bases and J 4 bases; nucleotides not matched to a gene: 7. The DNA for the CDR3 is TGTGCCAGTAGTATGGGGGGGAGGGCCCCAGATACGCAGTATTTT. Its translation: CASSMGGRAPDTQYF.

This chain connects TRBV5-6 to TRBJ2-3, with TRBD2 as a possible D gene (6 bases). This CDR3 region has 13 residues. Looked up from germline, CDR1 is SGHDT and CDR2 is YYEEEE. V lost 5 bases and J lost 4, with 11 bases in between. The CDR3 DNA is TGTGCCAGCAGAAGGAGGGCGGCAGATACGCAGTATTTT. Translation: CASRRRAADTQYF.

V usage is TRBV28 and J usage is TRBJ2-5; 7 bases map to TRBD2. The V and J ends lost 7 bases and 5 bases, in that order; junction bases with no gene match: 4. The CDR3 runs 12 residues. Germline V gives CDR1 MDHEN, CDR2 SYDVKM. The DNA for the CDR3 is TGTGCCAGCACCGGCGGGAGTGAGACCCAGTACTTC. Translating gives CASTGGSETQYF.

The rearrangement joins TRBV5-1 to TRBJ1-6; 7 bases line up with TRBD1. CDR3 size: 13 residues. The V segment lost 7 bases and the J segment 11 bases; nucleotides outside the gene matches: 9. CDR1 is SGHRS and CDR2 is YFSETQ in the germline V gene. Here the CDR3 reads CASHDREGAPLHF. CDR3 nucleotides: TGCGCCAGCCATGACAGGGAAGGTGCACCCCTCCACTTT.

The gene calls are TRBV19 and TRBJ1-5; D perhaps matches TRBD1 (6 bases). The CDR3 consists of 14 residues. The ends were cut back, 3 bases at V and 3 bases at J, with 9 bases in the middle. Per the germline V gene, CDR1 is LNHDA and CDR2 is SQIVND (reference sequence). The CDR3 here is CASSIGQFNQPQHF. The CDR3 nucleotides are TGTGCCAGTAGTATCGGACAGTTCAATCAGCCCCAGCATTTT.

This clone was seen only once. The chain is built from TRBV6-4 and TRBJ2-7; D is perhaps TRBD2 (6 bases). Trimming left V 11 bases short and J 6 bases short, with 23 bases between. The CDR3 runs 14 residues. CDR1 is MRHNA, CDR2 SNTAGT, per germline. The CDR3 protein is CASPRRGTTCEQYF. The CDR3 nucleotides read TGTGCCTCCCCACGACGGGGGACCACCTGCGAGCAGTACTTC.

The CDR3 loop is CASSLGLAGAYEQYF. In DNA, the CDR3 is TGCGCCAGCAGCTTGGGACTAGCGGGAGCCTACGAGCAGTACTTC. This chain connects TRBV4-1 to TRBJ2-7, with 14 bases fitting TRBD2. The J segment lost 2 bases and the V segment lost 5 bases, leaving 2 bases of the junction unmatched. This CDR3 spans 15 amino acids. The V gene's germline CDR1 is MGHRA and CDR2 YSYEKL.

The chain couples TRBV7-2 to TRBJ2-5; D is perhaps TRBD2 (9 bases). The CDR3 has 16 amino acids. CDR1 SGHTA and CDR2 FQGNSA come from the germline V gene. V gave up 5 bases and J gave up 4 bases, with 20 bases separating them. CDR3: CASSPQGAGGAETQYF. Written as DNA, the CDR3 is TGTGCCAGCAGCCCCCAGGGGGCGGGAGGGGCAGAGACCCAGTACTTC.

CDR3 sequence (DNA): TGCGCCAGCAGCCAAGATATAGCGGGAGGTGATACGCAGTATTTT. Protein product: CASSQDIAGGDTQYF. The V gene is TRBV4-1, the J gene TRBJ2-3; 10 nucleotides line up with TRBD2. The CDR3 is made up of 15 amino acids. Germline V gene lookup returns CDR1 MGHRA and CDR2 YSYEKL. The junction had 3 bases not matched to a gene; V was cut back by 0 bases and J by 6 bases.

The chain links TRBV2 to TRBJ2-7, with a weak D call TRBD2 (6 bases). CDR1 and CDR2 (germline): SNHLY, FYNNEI. V was clipped by 7 bases and J by 9 bases, with 19 bases between them. CDR3 length equals 13 residues. CDR3 in DNA: TGTGCCAGCAAGGTCCAAAGCGCCGGGGGGCAGTACTTC. It is translated as CASKVQSAGGQYF. The whole variable domain, remainder taken from reference TRBV2 and TRBJ2-7, is EPEVTQTPSHQVTQMGQEVILRCVPISNHLYFYWYRQILGQKVEFLVSFYNNEISEKSEIFDDQFSVERPDGSNFTLKIRSTKLEDSAMYFCASKVQSAGGQYFGPGTRLTVT.

The rearrangement uses TRBV5-6 and TRBJ2-3, with D perhaps TRBD2 (6 bases). V was trimmed by 0 bases and J by 4 bases, leaving 6 bases between them. Germline CDR1 and CDR2: SGHDT and YYEEEE. The CDR3 totals 13 residues. The CDR3 coding sequence is TGTGCCAGCAGCTTGGGGGGGGCAGATACGCAGTATTTT. It yields the protein CASSLGGADTQYF.

The genes are TRBV6-6 and TRBJ2-7; tentative D call: TRBD2 (6 bases). Germline-derived CDR1 and CDR2 are MNHNY and SVGAGI (reference sequence). V was clipped by 0 bases and J by 7 bases, with 13 bases between them. The CDR3 is 14 residues long. Written as DNA, the CDR3 is TGTGCCAGCAGTTACTCGACACCCGGGGGAGAGCAGTACTTC. Its translation is CASSYSTPGGEQYF.

The rearrangement links TRBV3-1 (or the pseudogene TRBV3-2) to TRBJ2-3; D not resolved. The CDR3 runs to 12 residues. Germline-derived CDR1 and CDR2 are LGHDT and YNNKEL (reference sequence). Deletions cut 10 bases from V and 0 bases from J, with 8 bases between. In DNA form, the CDR3 reads TGTGCCACCTCACATAGCACAGATACGCAGTATTTT. This sequence encodes CATSHSTDTQYF.

The rearrangement joins TRBV11-3 to TRBJ2-3; no reliable D call. V lost 3 bases to trimming and J lost 4 bases, with 11 bases between them. The CDR3 contains 14 residues. Germline V lookup: CDR1 SGHNT, CDR2 YENEEA. The CDR3 sequence: CASSFGVSADTQYF. CDR3 DNA sequence: TGTGCCAGCAGCTTCGGAGTTTCGGCAGATACGCAGTATTTT.

The chain couples TRBV10-3 to TRBJ2-7; no reliable D call. The V and J ends lost 3 bases and 7 bases respectively, with 16 bases between them. Germline CDR1 is ENHRY and CDR2 is SYGVKD. This CDR3 spans 14 amino acids. CDR3 sequence: CAISEVGGPREQYF. In nucleotides, the CDR3 is TGTGCCATCAGTGAAGTTGGTGGGCCACGTGAGCAGTACTTC.

V gene TRBV5-1 combines with J gene TRBJ2-2, with D perhaps matching TRBD1 (6 bases). Germline V CDR1 and CDR2: SGHRS, YFSETQ. Trimming stripped 7 bases from V and 5 bases from J, with 15 bases between. This CDR3 spans 14 amino acids. CDR3 sequence reads: CASGPDGQTGELFF. In DNA form, the CDR3 reads TGCGCCAGCGGCCCGGATGGACAGACCGGGGAGCTGTTTTTT.